The present TCR beta chain was sequenced within a study of blood T cell repertoires in COVID-19 (dated by TCRdb to the early 2020s). For the study in its entirety: Samples from collaborators originated in the United States, Italy and Spain and spanned both the acute and convalescent phases of COVID-19. The prospective study material was composed of cDNA or gDNA derived from T cells, B-cell-depleted T cells, or PBMCs. The dataset comprised deeply sampled blood TCRbeta repertoires from subjects exposed to, actively infected with, or recovered from COVID-19. The repertoires were released in a freely available public database meant as a resource for research on the immune response to SARS-CoV-2. Samples were obtained from the ongoing ImmuneRACE study (first 160 participants) and from 1,254 subjects provided by 6 global collaborators. The sample metadata nearly always contained a de-identified subject ID, COVID-19 status, age in years and sex. Where HLA class I and class II types were available, the types were taken from metadata supplied by the sample provider, not from assay-based typing. Points the paper makes about the study in general: Clinical and demographic metadata were provided uncurated, with the amount varying by source and participant.

The cysteine opens and the phenylalanine closes a CDR3 of 17 amino acids. The CDR3 DNA has 51 bases and is translated from base 1. Relative to germline, V is missing 5 bases and J is missing 4 bases, with 13 bases of the junction outside any gene match. The germline V gene (reference sequence) gives CDR1 as LNHDA and CDR2 as SQIVND. One collaborating source in Seattle enrolled patients during active infection and followed them longitudinally through the course of disease. The collaborating institutions used their own protocols to collect whole blood in K2EDTA tubes. Collaborator samples were shipped for TCRbeta analysis as frozen whole blood, isolated PBMCs, or DNA extracted from either sample type. The immunoSEQ Assay, a bias-controlled multiplex PCR, was used to amplify TCRbeta CDR3 regions from genomic DNA. On the study's bioinformatics: The number of nucleated cells in each sample was estimated from the amplification of reference gene primers within the assay. Sequence reads were collapsed and filtered to measure the absolute abundance of every unique TCRbeta CDR3 rearrangement. Productive Simpson clonality was computed per sample as the square root of Simpson's diversity index over productive rearrangements. TCRdb stores this immuneACCESS table with in-frame sequences only. Part of the clones is absent; in the studies checked, under half of the shortfall reflects unresolved V genes, and no reason is known for the rest. That table is the source of V, J and clone size, and D and trimming were worked out from the DNA. The sample profile shows roughly 230,000 clones; 80% to 85% of them were found once. Jointly, the top ten make up about 10% of the sample.

This clone has at least ten counts. It has no known antigen specificity. It has no much larger one-base neighbor in the sample; base qualities were not kept. The chain is encoded by TRBV19 joined to TRBJ2-2; 7 bases in between match TRBD2. Sequencing input: peripheral blood. The clonotype originates from a woman older than 75 with COVID-19, enrolled during active disease. For the CDR3, the sequence is CASSSRRGTMGTGELFF. The DNA sequence reads TGTGCCAGTAGTTCCCGGAGAGGGACTATGGGCACCGGGGAGCTGTTTTTT.